Below are 5 T cell receptor beta chains sequenced from a single sample in a study of PD-1 blockade in classical Hodgkin lymphoma. Brentuximab vedotin exposure varied, and every patient relapsed after autologous stem cell transplantation. From thawed PBMCs, CD8+ T cells were isolated by magnetic negative selection. Libraries were prepared by immunoSEQ multiplex PCR; TCRdb keeps only in-frame clonotypes and omits some of them. This sample has under 6,000 clones, with 82% found just once. The sample was CD8+ T cells from blood, taken at baseline. The receptors here all came from a human donor with classical Hodgkin lymphoma.

The V call is TRBV28, the J call TRBJ2-2, with a tentative D call TRBD2 (6 bases). Trimming removed 3 bases from V and 4 bases from J, with 21 bases in between. Looked up from germline, CDR1 is MDHEN and CDR2 is SYDVKM. The CDR3 length is 18 residues. CDR3 region: CASSFNPPFLASTGELFF. CDR3 nucleotides: TGTGCCAGCAGTTTTAATCCCCCCTTTCTAGCGAGCACCGGGGAGCTGTTTTTT.

The chain combines TRBV28 with TRBJ2-7; a weak D match, TRBD2 (5 bases). Germline CDR1 is MDHEN and CDR2 is SYDVKM. The germline V and J ends were trimmed by 7 bases and 5 bases, with 21 bases remaining between them. CDR3 length equals 15 residues. DNA of the CDR3: TGTGCCAGCAATTTGGGGAGAGGTGGGAATGACGAGCAGTACTTC. The encoded protein is CASNLGRGGNDEQYF.

This clone turned up a few times. CDR3 nucleotide sequence: TGTGCCATCTTCGATGACCGGACAGGGGGTTACACCTTC. It codes for CAIFDDRTGGYTF. The chain joins TRBV10-3 to TRBJ1-2, with 10 bases fitting TRBD1. Germline CDR1 is ENHRY and CDR2 is SYGVKD. There are 13 residues in the CDR3. The V and J ends lost 8 bases and 11 bases, in that order; junction bases with no gene match: 11.

The chain joins TRBV16 to TRBJ2-5, with D hard to call. CDR1 KGHSY and CDR2 FQNENV come from the germline V gene. This CDR3 region has 12 residues. V was clipped by 6 bases and J by 3 bases, with 8 bases between them. CDR3 loop: CASSGGEETQYF. The CDR3 coding sequence is TGTGCCAGCAGTGGCGGTGAAGAGACCCAGTACTTC.

V is TRBV4-2 and J is TRBJ2-2, with D possibly TRBD2 on 6 matching bases. The CDR3 totals 16 residues. Germline V lookup: CDR1 LGHNA, CDR2 YNFKEQ. V lost 1 base and J lost 0, with 9 bases in between. The CDR3 region has the DNA TGTGCCAGCAGCCAAGTAGCGGCATCGAACACCGGGGAGCTGTTTTTT. Protein: CASSQVAASNTGELFF.